A selection of T cell receptor beta chains follows, all from one sample in a study of blood T cell repertoires in COVID-19. The assay was immunoSEQ multiplex PCR, and TCRdb's table has in-frame clones only and misses some. The sample lists 75,000 to 85,000 clones, around 83% occurring once. Source material: peripheral blood. Receptors originate from a man in his fifties or sixties with COVID-19, enrolled during active disease. CDR3s leave out the opening cysteine and the closing phenylalanine or tryptophan.

j_gene | v_gene | CDR3aa
TRBJ1-5 | TRBV5-1 | ASSWGTGDNNQPQH
TRBJ1-5 | TRBV30 | AWSVPAHNQPQH
TRBJ1-1 | TRBV5-5 | ASSWGRGRSTEAF
TRBJ1-6 | TRBV7-9 | ASSTTGARSPLH
TRBJ2-1 | TRBV4-1 | ASSLERGGLNEQF
TRBJ2-7 | TRBV9 | ASSVAGQGIYEQY
TRBJ1-5 | TRBV5-1 | ASSEGSFHSNQPQH
TRBJ1-6 | TRBV6-4 | ASRDSDYNSPLH
TRBJ2-1 | TRBV18 | ASSPITYNEQF
TRBJ2-7 | TRBV2 | ASSAPGQVTYEQY
TRBJ2-2 | TRBV6-5 | ASSYQHSSGELF
TRBJ1-3 | TRBV6-1 | ASSEAGQGGNTIY
TRBJ1-5 | TRBV12-5 | ASGSVLPGGLGGPQH
TRBJ2-5 | TRBV11-2 | ASSLGLAGFWETQY
TRBJ2-5 | TRBV5-4 | ASSLVPEETQY
TRBJ1-4 | TRBV7-9 | ASSPGQGWSNEKLF
TRBJ1-4 | TRBV19 | ASSIGGYRNEKLF
TRBJ2-2 | TRBV3-1/TRBV3-2 | ASSQVRGAGTGELF
TRBJ1-2 | TRBV5-5 | ASSLGGTTRGYT
TRBJ2-5 | TRBV20-1 | SASLQETQY
TRBJ2-7 | TRBV18 | ASSYRDRDYEQY
TRBJ1-3 | TRBV11-1 | ASETGESNTIY